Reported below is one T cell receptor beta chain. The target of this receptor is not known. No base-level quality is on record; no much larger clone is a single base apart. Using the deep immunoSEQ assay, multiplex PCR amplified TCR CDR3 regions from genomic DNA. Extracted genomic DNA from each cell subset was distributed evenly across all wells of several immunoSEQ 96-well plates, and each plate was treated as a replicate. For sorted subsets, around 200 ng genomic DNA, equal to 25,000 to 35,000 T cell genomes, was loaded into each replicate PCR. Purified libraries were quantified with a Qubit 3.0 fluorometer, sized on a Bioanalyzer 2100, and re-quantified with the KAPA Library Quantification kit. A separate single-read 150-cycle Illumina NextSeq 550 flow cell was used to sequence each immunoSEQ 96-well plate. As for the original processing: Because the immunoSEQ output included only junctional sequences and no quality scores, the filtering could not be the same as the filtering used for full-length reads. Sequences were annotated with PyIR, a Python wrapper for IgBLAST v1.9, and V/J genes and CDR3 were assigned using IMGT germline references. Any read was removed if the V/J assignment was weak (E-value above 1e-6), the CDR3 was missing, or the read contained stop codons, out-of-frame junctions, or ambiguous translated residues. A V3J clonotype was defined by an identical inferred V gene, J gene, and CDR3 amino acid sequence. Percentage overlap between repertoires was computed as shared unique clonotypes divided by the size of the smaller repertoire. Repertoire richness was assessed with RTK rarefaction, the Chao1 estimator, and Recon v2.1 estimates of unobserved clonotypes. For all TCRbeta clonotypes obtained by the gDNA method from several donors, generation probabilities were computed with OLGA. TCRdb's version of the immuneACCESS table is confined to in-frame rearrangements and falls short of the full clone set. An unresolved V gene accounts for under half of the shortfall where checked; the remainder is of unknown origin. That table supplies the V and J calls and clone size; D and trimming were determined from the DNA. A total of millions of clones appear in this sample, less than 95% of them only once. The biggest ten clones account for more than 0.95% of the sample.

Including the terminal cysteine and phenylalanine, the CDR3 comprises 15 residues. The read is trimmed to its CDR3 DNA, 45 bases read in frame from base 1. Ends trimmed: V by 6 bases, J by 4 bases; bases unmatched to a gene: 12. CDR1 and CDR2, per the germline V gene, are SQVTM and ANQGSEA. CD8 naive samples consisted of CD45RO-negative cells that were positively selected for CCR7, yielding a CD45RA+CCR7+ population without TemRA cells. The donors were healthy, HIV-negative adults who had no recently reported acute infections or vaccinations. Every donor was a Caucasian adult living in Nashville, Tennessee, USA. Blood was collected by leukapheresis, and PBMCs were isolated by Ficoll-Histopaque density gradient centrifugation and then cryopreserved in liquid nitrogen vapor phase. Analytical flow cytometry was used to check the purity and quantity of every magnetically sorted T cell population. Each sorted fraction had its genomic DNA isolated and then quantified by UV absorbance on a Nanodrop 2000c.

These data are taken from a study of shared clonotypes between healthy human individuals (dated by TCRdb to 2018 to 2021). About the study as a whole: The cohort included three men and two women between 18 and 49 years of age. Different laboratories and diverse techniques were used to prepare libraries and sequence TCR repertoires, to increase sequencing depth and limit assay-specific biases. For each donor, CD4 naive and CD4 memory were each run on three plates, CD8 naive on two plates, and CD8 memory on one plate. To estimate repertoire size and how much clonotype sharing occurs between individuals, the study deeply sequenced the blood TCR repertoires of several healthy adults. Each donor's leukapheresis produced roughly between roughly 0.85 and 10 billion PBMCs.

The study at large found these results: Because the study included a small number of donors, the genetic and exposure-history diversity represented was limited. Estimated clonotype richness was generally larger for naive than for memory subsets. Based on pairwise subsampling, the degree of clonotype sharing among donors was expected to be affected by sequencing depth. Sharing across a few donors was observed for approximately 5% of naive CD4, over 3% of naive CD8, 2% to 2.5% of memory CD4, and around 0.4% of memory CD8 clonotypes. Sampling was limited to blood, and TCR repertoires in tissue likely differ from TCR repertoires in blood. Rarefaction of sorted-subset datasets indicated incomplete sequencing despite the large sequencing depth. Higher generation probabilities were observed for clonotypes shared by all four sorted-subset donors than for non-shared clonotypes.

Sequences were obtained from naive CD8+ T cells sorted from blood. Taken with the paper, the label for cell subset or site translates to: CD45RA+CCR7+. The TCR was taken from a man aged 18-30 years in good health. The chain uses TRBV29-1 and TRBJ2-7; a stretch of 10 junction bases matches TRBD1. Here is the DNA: TGCAGCGTGGAATACCGGGACAGGGGACCTTACGAGCAGTACTTC. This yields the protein CSVEYRDRGPYEQYF.